This T cell receptor beta chain was sequenced for a study of T-cell reconstitution after alpha-beta-depleted transplantation in children. Preparing the TCRbeta library involved the use of unique molecular identifiers. TCRdb redid the calling of the PCR reads with MiXCR, one entry per CDR3 protein. The sample consists of around 450,000 distinct CDR3 sequences, 43% of them appearing once. This CDR3 contains 14 residues. The germline gives CDR1 DFQATT, CDR2 SNEGSKA (reference sequence). Germline trimming cut 5 bases from V and 8 bases from J; bases unmatched to any gene: 9. This chain links TRBV20-1 with TRBJ2-1; 10 nucleotides align to TRBD1. This clonotype was obtained from a girl aged 2 to 10 with aplastic anemia, due to receive a stem cell transplant. This sample comprised PBMCs, obtained before TCRalphabeta/CD19-depleted stem cell transplant. The CDR3 loop is CSAVTGTGDYEQFF. In DNA, the CDR3 is TGCAGTGCTGTTACCGGGACAGGGGATTATGAGCAGTTCTTC.